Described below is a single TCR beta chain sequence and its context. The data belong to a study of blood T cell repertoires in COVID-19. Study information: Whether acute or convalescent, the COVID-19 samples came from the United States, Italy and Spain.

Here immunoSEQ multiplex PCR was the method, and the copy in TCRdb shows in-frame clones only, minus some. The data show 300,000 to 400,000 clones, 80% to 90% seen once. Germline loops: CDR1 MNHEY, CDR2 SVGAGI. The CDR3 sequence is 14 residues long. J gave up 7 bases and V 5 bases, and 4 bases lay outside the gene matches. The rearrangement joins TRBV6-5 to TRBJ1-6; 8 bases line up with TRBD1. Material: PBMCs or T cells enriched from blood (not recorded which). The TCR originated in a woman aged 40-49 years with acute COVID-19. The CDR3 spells CASSRTGPNSPLHF. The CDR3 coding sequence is TGTGCCAGCAGTAGGACAGGGCCGAATTCACCCCTCCACTTT.